This TCR beta chain stems from a study of blood T cell repertoires in COVID-19. The wider study: The cDNA or gDNA used as material had been derived from T cells, B-cell-depleted T cells, or PBMCs.

Profiled with immunoSEQ multiplex PCR; TCRdb holds only in-frame clones, not every one. The table includes hundreds of thousands of clones, 80% to 90% detected once. Participant reports of clinical history set cohort assignment. The CDR3 consists of 18 residues. CDR1 and CDR2 from the germline V gene are SEHNR and FQNEAQ (reference sequence). V dropped 1 base and J dropped 5 bases, with 23 bases sitting between them. This chain uses TRBV7-9 with TRBJ1-1; a possible D gene is TRBD1 (5 bases). The source material was PBMCs or T cells enriched from blood (not recorded which). This TCR derives from a man in his thirties or forties who had recovered from COVID-19. The chain's CDR3 is CASSLGYTESGMRTEAFF. The CDR3 nucleotides read TGTGCCAGCAGCTTAGGCTACACCGAATCAGGGATGAGGACTGAAGCTTTCTTT.